The 30 T cell receptor beta chains below were found in one sample sequenced in a study of brain T cells in children with intractable seizures. TCRdb's table, derived via immunoSEQ multiplex PCR, lists solely in-frame clones and lacks some. The table has 110,000 or so clones, around 94% seen once. Specimen: peripheral blood, collected at surgery. The receptors shown here come from a boy younger than two with hemimegalencephaly and intractable seizures.

V and J are TRBV7-9 and TRBJ1-3; no clear D. CDR3 size: 16 residues. Deletions cut 4 bases from V and 0 bases from J, with 13 bases between. The germline gives CDR1 SEHNR, CDR2 FQNEAQ (reference sequence). The chain's CDR3 is CASSSSVPSSGNTIYF. The CDR3 DNA sequence: TGTGCCAGCAGCTCGTCGGTCCCGAGCTCTGGAAACACCATATATTTT.

The rearrangement links TRBV6-5 to TRBJ2-7, with 10 nucleotides matching TRBD2. The CDR3 covers 15 residues. J gave up 3 bases and V 6 bases, and 8 bases lay outside the gene matches. Germline V lookup: CDR1 MNHEY, CDR2 SVGAGI. CDR3 sequence reads: CASRVGLAGDYEQYF. In DNA, the CDR3 is TGTGCCAGCAGAGTGGGTCTAGCGGGAGACTACGAGCAGTACTTC.

The rearrangement links TRBV2 to TRBJ2-7; D uncertain. The V end was cut by 3 bases, the J end by 0 bases, with 3 bases between. The CDR3 is 12 residues long. The germline V gene encodes CDR1 SNHLY and CDR2 FYNNEI. The CDR3 sequence is CASSESSYEQYF. CDR3 nucleotide sequence: TGTGCCAGCAGTGAGTCCTCCTACGAGCAGTACTTC.

The CDR3 loop is CASRNLRGGDGYTF. CDR3 in DNA: TGCGCCAGCAGAAATTTGCGGGGTGGCGATGGCTACACCTTC. The gene calls are TRBV10-1 and TRBJ1-2; D uncertain. Germline V gene sequence: CDR1 WNHNN, CDR2 SYGVQD (reference sequence). Trimming removed 6 bases from V and 6 bases from J, with 17 bases in between. CDR3 length: 14 amino acids.

This clone appeared once. The chain employs TRBV7-4 and TRBJ2-7; 7 bases are a match to TRBD2. Germline V gene lookup returns CDR1 SGHVT and CDR2 SQSDAQ. J lost 4 bases, V lost 2 bases, and 11 bases had no gene match. The CDR3 loop spans 16 amino acids. CDR3 coding DNA: TGTGCCAGCAGCTTAACCGGCGGGGGAGATCCTTACGAGCAGTACTTC. Amino acid sequence: CASSLTGGGDPYEQYF.

The chain employs TRBV2 and TRBJ1-1, with unresolved D. Trimming removed 5 bases at V and 1 base at J, with 8 bases between. The germline gives CDR1 SNHLY, CDR2 FYNNEI. The CDR3 is 13 residues long. Here the CDR3 reads CASSFRANTEAFF. The CDR3 DNA sequence: TGTGCCAGCAGTTTTCGGGCGAACACTGAAGCTTTCTTT.

This sequence joins TRBV3-1 (or the pseudogene TRBV3-2) and TRBJ2-1; D gene unclear. From germline, CDR1 is LGHDT and CDR2 YNNKEL (reference sequence). The ends were cut back, 10 bases at V and 0 bases at J, with 10 bases in the middle. This CDR3 is built from 13 residues. The CDR3 nucleotides are TGTGCCATAGGGAAGAGCTCCTACAATGAGCAGTTCTTC. This gives the protein CAIGKSSYNEQFF.

This clone has a single count. The chain is built from TRBV28 and TRBJ1-5, with D unresolved. V shed 6 bases and J shed 14 bases, with 14 bases lying between them. This CDR3 has 11 amino acids. Germline CDR1 is MDHEN and CDR2 is SYDVKM. Here the CDR3 reads CASSRITGKHF. The CDR3 DNA reads TGTGCCAGCAGCCGGATAACCGGGAAGCATTTT.

V gene TRBV5-1 combines with J gene TRBJ2-3; 11 bases are shared with TRBD2. This CDR3 contains 15 residues. V was clipped by 4 bases and J by 5 bases; unmatched bases: 6. Germline V gives CDR1 SGHRS, CDR2 YFSETQ. CDR3 DNA: TGCGCCAGCAGCCAACTAGCGGGAGCTGGAGATACGCAGTATTTT. Protein sequence: CASSQLAGAGDTQYF.

In its sample, this clone was seen once. The gene calls are TRBV6-1 and TRBJ2-7, with 7 bases fitting TRBD1. The trim removed 3 bases at V and 2 bases at J, leaving 7 bases unmatched. Germline CDR1 reads MNHNS; CDR2 reads SASEGT. The CDR3 runs to 15 residues. This chain's CDR3 is CASSDRGLTPYEQYF. In nucleotides, the CDR3 is TGTGCCAGCAGTGACAGGGGGTTGACCCCCTACGAGCAGTACTTC.

V and J are TRBV29-1 and TRBJ2-7; 7 bases fit TRBD2. This CDR3 comprises 14 residues. Trimming removed 0 bases from V and 0 bases from J; junction bases left unmatched: 2. Germline CDR1 reads SQVTM; CDR2 reads ANQGSEA. The CDR3 spells CSVEDRTSSYEQYF. CDR3 nucleotides: TGCAGCGTTGAAGACCGGACTAGCTCCTACGAGCAGTACTTC.

The rearrangement uses TRBV3-1 (or the pseudogene TRBV3-2) and TRBJ2-3, with 10 positions matching TRBD2. This CDR3 contains 14 residues. J was trimmed by 7 bases and V by 0 bases; bases with no gene match: 1. Germline CDR1 is LGHDT and CDR2 is YNNKEL (reference sequence). The CDR3 DNA reads as TGTGCCAGCAGCCAAGATACTAGCGGGAATACGCAGTATTTT. Protein sequence: CASSQDTSGNTQYF.

CDR3 DNA: TGTGCCATCAGATCCGGGGCCTACGAGCAGTACTTC. The encoded protein is CAIRSGAYEQYF. The rearrangement uses TRBV10-3 and TRBJ2-7; D might be TRBD2 (5 bases). The V gene lost 6 bases and the J gene lost 2 bases, with 8 bases spanning the gap. The germline V gene has CDR1 ENHRY and CDR2 SYGVKD. There are 12 residues in the CDR3.

The chain uses TRBV6-5 and TRBJ2-3; 7 bases line up with TRBD2. The CDR3 is 15 residues long. The junction had 7 bases not matched to a gene; V was cut back by 2 bases and J by 5 bases. The V gene's germline CDR1 is MNHEY and CDR2 SVGAGI. The CDR3 spells CASSYGAGVIDTQYF. The CDR3 DNA reads as TGTGCCAGCAGTTACGGGGCGGGAGTAATAGATACGCAGTATTTT.

The V call is TRBV7-3, the J call TRBJ1-6; a possible D gene is TRBD1 (5 bases). The CDR3 is made up of 14 amino acids. Germline values: CDR1 SGHTA, CDR2 FQGTGA. The ends were cut back, 2 bases at V and 7 bases at J, with 9 bases in the middle. CDR3 sequence (DNA): TGTGCCAGCAGCTTACGCGGGGCAAATTCACCCCTCCACTTT. It yields the protein CASSLRGANSPLHF.

This CDR3 is CSASPQGYGYTF. CDR3 nucleotides: TGCAGTGCTAGTCCCCAGGGCTATGGCTACACCTTC. The V call is TRBV20-1, the J call TRBJ1-2; maybe TRBD1 (5 bases). The CDR3 loop spans 12 amino acids. The V gene lost 3 bases and the J gene lost 4 bases, with 9 bases spanning the gap. Germline CDR1 reads DFQATT; CDR2 reads SNEGSKA (reference sequence).

The genes are TRBV28 and TRBJ1-2; no clear D gene. Germline assignment: CDR1 MDHEN and CDR2 SYDVKM. V lost 3 bases to trimming and J lost 8 bases, with 13 bases between them. The CDR3 is 13 residues long. The CDR3 DNA follows: TGTGCCAGCAGTTTTGGCCGTCGAGGGGGCTACACCTTC. Translation: CASSFGRRGGYTF.

The chain uses TRBV18 and TRBJ2-7, with D possibly matching TRBD1 (5 bases). The CDR3 is 15 amino acids. The V gene's germline CDR1 is KGHSH and CDR2 LQKENI. V was pared by 3 bases and J by 3 bases, with 15 bases between. The CDR3 reads CASSPLGRADYEQYF. The CDR3 DNA sequence: TGTGCCAGCTCACCTCTTGGCAGGGCGGACTACGAGCAGTACTTC. Drawing the rest from reference TRBV18 and TRBJ2-7, the complete variable domain is NAGVMQNPRHLVRRRGQEARLRCSPMKGHSHVYWYRQLPEEGLKFMVYLQKENIIDESGMPKERFSAEFPKEGPSILRIQQVVRGDSAAYFCASSPLGRADYEQYFGPGTRLTVT.

The chain links TRBV19 to TRBJ2-5; possibly TRBD2 for D (6 bases). V was cut by 5 bases and J by 4 bases, with 26 bases left in between. Germline V gives CDR1 LNHDA, CDR2 SQIVND (reference sequence). The CDR3 length is 18 residues. The CDR3 DNA follows: TGTGCCAGTAGTCCCCGACCCGGAGTTAGCGGCCCTGGAGAGACCCAGTACTTC. This translates into CASSPRPGVSGPGETQYF. The full variable domain, with the rest looked up from reference TRBV19 and TRBJ2-5, is DGGITQSPKYLFRKEGQNVTLSCEQNLNHDAMYWYRQDPGQGLRLIYYSQIVNDFQKGDIAEGYSVSREKKESFPLTVTSAQKNPTAFYLCASSPRPGVSGPGETQYFGPGTRLLVL.

The rearrangement uses TRBV5-6 and TRBJ2-7, with D uncertain. CDR3 length equals 11 residues. CDR1 and CDR2 (germline): SGHDT, YYEEEE. Trimming left V 5 bases short and J 9 bases short, with 12 bases between. CDR3: CASSVGLGQYF. The CDR3, as DNA: TGTGCCAGCAGTGTCGGGCTCGGGCAGTACTTC.

This clone was picked up one time. CDR3 in DNA: TGTGCCAGCAGTAAAGTTCCGGGACCCCGGAGCTCCTACAATGAGCAGTTCTTC. Amino acids: CASSKVPGPRSSYNEQFF. The chain joins TRBV6-1 to TRBJ2-1; D assignment may be TRBD1 or TRBD2 (5 bases each). V lost 5 bases and J 0 bases, leaving 20 bases between the germline ends. Germline lookup yields CDR1 MNHNS and CDR2 SASEGT. The CDR3 runs to 18 residues.

The chain uses TRBV29-1 and TRBJ1-4; TRBD1 is a possible D gene (5 bases). CDR3 length: 14 amino acids. Germline assignment: CDR1 SQVTM and CDR2 ANQGSEA. Trimming removed 5 bases at V and 8 bases at J, with 18 bases between. CDR3 in amino acids: CSVSNGRVREKLFF. Written as DNA, the CDR3 is TGCAGCGTTTCAAACGGCAGGGTTAGGGAAAAACTGTTTTTT.

V and J are TRBV5-6 and TRBJ2-7, with 7 bases fitting TRBD2. In germline, CDR1 is SGHDT, CDR2 YYEEEE. This CDR3 is 14 amino acids long. The V gene end was trimmed by 4 bases and the J gene end by 6 bases; junction bases not matched to a gene: 10. This CDR3 is CASSPGLGAAEQYF. CDR3 nucleotide sequence: TGTGCCAGCAGCCCCGGACTAGGGGCTGCCGAGCAGTACTTC.

This clone was observed once. The chain uses TRBV30 and TRBJ2-1; 11 bases are shared with TRBD2. CDR1 and CDR2 from the germline V gene are GTSNPN and SVGIG (reference sequence). V lost 3 bases, J lost 4 bases, and 11 bases stayed unmatched. The CDR3 runs 17 residues. DNA of the CDR3: TGTGCCTGGAGATCGGGAGGACTAGCGGGTCCGTACAATGAGCAGTTCTTC. As protein: CAWRSGGLAGPYNEQFF.

The CDR3 protein is CASSLGDSSYNEQFF. CDR3 sequence (DNA): TGTGCCAGCAGTTTAGGGGATAGCTCCTACAATGAGCAGTTCTTC. V and J are TRBV28 and TRBJ2-1; D remains unclear. The length of the CDR3 is 15 residues. Germline assignment: CDR1 MDHEN and CDR2 SYDVKM. V was clipped by 2 bases and J by 0 bases, with 8 bases between them.

The chain employs TRBV7-2 and TRBJ1-5, with D perhaps matching TRBD1 (6 bases). CDR1 is SGHTA and CDR2 is FQGNSA in the germline V gene. CDR3 length: 15 residues. Trimming shortened V by 5 bases and J by 4 bases, and 15 bases separated the two germline ends. The CDR3 reads CASSPRTGRNQPQHF. The DNA of the CDR3 is TGTGCCAGCAGCCCCCGTACAGGGAGGAATCAGCCCCAGCATTTT. Complete variable domain (other parts from reference TRBV7-2 and TRBJ1-5): GAGVSQSPSNKVTEKGKDVELRCDPISGHTALYWYRQSLGQGLEFLIYFQGNSAPDKSGLPSDRFSAERTGGSVSTLTIQRTQQEDSAVYLCASSPRTGRNQPQHFGDGTRLSIL.

The chain links TRBV28 to TRBJ1-5; D uncertain. Trimming shortened V by 2 bases and J by 2 bases, and 7 bases separated the two germline ends. CDR1 MDHEN and CDR2 SYDVKM come from the germline V gene. The CDR3 contains 14 residues. The chain's CDR3 is CASSLLRGNQPQHF. The DNA of the CDR3 is TGTGCCAGCAGTTTACTCCGCGGCAATCAGCCCCAGCATTTT.

The rearrangement uses TRBV14 and TRBJ2-1; tentatively, D is TRBD2 (6 bases). This CDR3 comprises 17 residues. Germline V CDR1 and CDR2: SGHDN, FVKESK. V gave up 0 bases and J gave up 0 bases, with 12 bases separating them. The DNA of the CDR3 is TGTGCCAGCAGCCAAGAGGGGACTGAGACCTCCTACAATGAGCAGTTCTTC. As protein: CASSQEGTETSYNEQFF.

V is TRBV19 and J is TRBJ1-2; tentative D call: TRBD1 (6 bases). Per germline, CDR1 LNHDA and CDR2 SQIVND (reference sequence). Trimming removed 7 bases at V and 0 bases at J, with 18 bases between. This CDR3 region has 16 residues. CDR3 sequence (DNA): TGTGCCAGTACATCGAGGACGGGGGCCCCTAACTATGGCTACACCTTC. Protein product: CASTSRTGAPNYGYTF.

V and J are TRBV28 and TRBJ2-4; 8 bases match TRBD1. V was clipped by 6 bases and J by 9 bases; unmatched bases: 4. The CDR3 is 12 residues long. CDR1 MDHEN and CDR2 SYDVKM come from the germline V gene. CDR3: CASSPGTGIQYF. The CDR3 bases are TGTGCCAGCAGCCCCGGGACAGGCATTCAGTACTTC. The full variable domain, in which reference TRBV28 and TRBJ2-4 provide the parts outside the CDR3, is DVKVTQSSRYLVKRTGEKVFLECVQDMDHENMFWYRQDPGLGLRLIYFSYDVKMKEKGDIPEGYSVSREKKERFSLILESASTNQTSMYLCASSPGTGIQYFGAGTRLSVL.